Here is one T cell receptor beta chain with its context. These data come from a study of blood T cell repertoires in COVID-19. Using immunoSEQ multiplex PCR, the repertoire was profiled, and TCRdb retains in-frame clones only, with some absent. The sample lists roughly 250,000 clones; 75% to 90% were seen once. CDR1 LNHDA and CDR2 SQIVND come from the germline V gene (reference sequence). This CDR3 is built from 15 residues. The V and J ends lost 2 bases and 6 bases, in that order; junction bases with no gene match: 2. The sample consisted of peripheral blood. The chain recombines TRBV19 with TRBJ1-4; 11 bases align to TRBD1. The receptor comes from a woman in her thirties or forties with acute or convalescent COVID-19. The chain's CDR3 is CASSIRGQGDEKLFF. Written as DNA, the CDR3 is TGTGCCAGTAGTATACGGGGACAGGGGGATGAAAAACTGTTTTTT.